Below, one TCR beta chain is given with its context. Its antigen remains unknown. PCR used 60 Vbeta primers and 13 Jbeta primers. This table comes from immunoSEQ multiplex PCR, and its TCRdb copy is limited to in-frame clones, with some not included. The repertoire holds roughly 110,000 clones, more than 75% seen once, with 2.7% in the top ten. V was cut by 3 bases and J by 3 bases, with 15 bases left in between. CDR1 LNHDA and CDR2 SQIVND come from the germline V gene (reference sequence). CDR3 length: 15 amino acids. This entry belongs to a study of cytomegalovirus exposure and HLA in healthy donors. Study background: Among the 370 or so donors who were genotyped, approximately 84% fell in the genetic ancestry cluster that is associated with self-reported Caucasian donors.

Overall study results and limits: In presence/absence analyses, roughly uniform sequencing depth across donors was assumed. In a later analysis, CMV-associated beta chains were mostly HLA-associated, it appeared. Researchers reportedly found TCR beta sequences accurately predicted most subjects' HLA-A and HLA-B alleles.

The rearrangement links TRBV19 to TRBJ2-7, with D possibly being TRBD1 (6 bases). The sequence derives from a young man in good health and CMV-seropositive. The sample was PBMCs. The CDR3 sequence: CASSIIKGVVYEQYF. The CDR3 bases are TGTGCCAGTAGTATTATCAAGGGGGTGGTCTACGAGCAGTACTTC.